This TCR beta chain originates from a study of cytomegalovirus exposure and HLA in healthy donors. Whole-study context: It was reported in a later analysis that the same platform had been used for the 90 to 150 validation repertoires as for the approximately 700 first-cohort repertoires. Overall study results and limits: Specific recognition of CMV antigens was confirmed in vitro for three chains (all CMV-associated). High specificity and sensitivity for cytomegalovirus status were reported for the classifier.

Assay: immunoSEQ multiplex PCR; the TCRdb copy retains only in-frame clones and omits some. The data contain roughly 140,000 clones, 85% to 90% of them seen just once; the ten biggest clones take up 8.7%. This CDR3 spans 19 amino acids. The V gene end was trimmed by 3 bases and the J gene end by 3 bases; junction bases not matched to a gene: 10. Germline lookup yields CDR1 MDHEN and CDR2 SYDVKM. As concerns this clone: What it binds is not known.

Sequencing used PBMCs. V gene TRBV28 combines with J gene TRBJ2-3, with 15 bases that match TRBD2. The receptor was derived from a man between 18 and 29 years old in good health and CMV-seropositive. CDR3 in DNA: TGTGCCAGCAGTTTCCCCCTCGTGGGGACTAGCGGGAGGACAGATACGCAGTATTTT. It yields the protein CASSFPLVGTSGRTDTQYF.